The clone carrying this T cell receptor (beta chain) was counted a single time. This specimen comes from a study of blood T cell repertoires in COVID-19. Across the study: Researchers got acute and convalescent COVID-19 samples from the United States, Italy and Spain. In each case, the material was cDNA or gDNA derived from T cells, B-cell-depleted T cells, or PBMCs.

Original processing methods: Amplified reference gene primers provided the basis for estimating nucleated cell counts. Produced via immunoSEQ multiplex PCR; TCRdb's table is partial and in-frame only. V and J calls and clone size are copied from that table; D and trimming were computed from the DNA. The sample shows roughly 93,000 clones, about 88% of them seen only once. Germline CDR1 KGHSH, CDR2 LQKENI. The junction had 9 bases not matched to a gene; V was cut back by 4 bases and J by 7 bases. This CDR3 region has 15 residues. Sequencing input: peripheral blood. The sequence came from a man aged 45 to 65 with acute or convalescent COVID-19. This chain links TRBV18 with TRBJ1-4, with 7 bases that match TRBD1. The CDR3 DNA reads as TGTGCCAGCTCACGGAGCTCAGGGGGAGGTGAAAAACTGTTTTTT. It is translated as CASSRSSGGGEKLFF. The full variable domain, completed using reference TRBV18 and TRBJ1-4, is NAGVMQNPRHLVRRRGQEARLRCSPMKGHSHVYWYRQLPEEGLKFMVYLQKENIIDESGMPKERFSAEFPKEGPSILRIQQVVRGDSAAYFCASSRSSGGGEKLFFGSGTQLSVL.